The 5 T cell receptor beta chains reported below all come from one sample, sequenced in a study of blood T cell repertoires in COVID-19. Sequencing used immunoSEQ multiplex PCR; TCRdb keeps in-frame clones, though not all of them. The data show fewer than 120,000 clones, nearly 80% seen once. Material for sequencing was peripheral blood. The receptors shown here come from an elderly woman with active or convalescent COVID-19.

V usage is TRBV28 and J usage is TRBJ1-1; weak D call: TRBD1 (6 bases). The CDR3 consists of 18 residues. Trimming cost V 5 bases and J 0 bases, with 22 bases left between them. Germline-derived CDR1 and CDR2 are MDHEN and SYDVKM. The chain's CDR3 is CASSPPGASRRVNTEAFF. CDR3 in DNA: TGTGCCAGCAGTCCCCCAGGGGCGTCCAGGCGGGTGAACACTGAAGCTTTCTTT.

The J gene is TRBJ1-3, the V gene TRBV2; no firm D call. Looked up from germline, CDR1 is SNHLY and CDR2 is FYNNEI. The CDR3 totals 14 residues. Trimming left V 4 bases short and J 4 bases short, with 11 bases between. CDR3 nucleotide sequence: TGTGCCAGCAGTGGAGGTCTTGGGGGAAACACCATATATTTT. Translation: CASSGGLGGNTIYF.

This chain uses TRBV5-1 with TRBJ2-7; the match to TRBD2 covers 9 bases. CDR3 length equals 15 residues. The germline CDR1 and CDR2 sequences are SGHRS and YFSETQ. V lost 0 bases, J lost 6 bases, and 7 bases stayed unmatched. CDR3 amino acids: CASSLESREGGEQYF. The CDR3 bases are TGCGCCAGCAGCTTGGAATCGCGGGAGGGCGGCGAGCAGTACTTC. Variable domain in full (rest from reference TRBV5-1 and TRBJ2-7): KAGVTQTPRYLIKTRGQQVTLSCSPISGHRSVSWYQQTPGQGLQFLFEYFSETQRNKGNFPGRFSGRQFSNSRSEMNVSTLELGDSALYLCASSLESREGGEQYFGPGTRLTVT.

The chain is built from TRBV15 and TRBJ2-2, with a tentative D call TRBD1 (6 bases). With 2 bases removed from V and 6 bases from J, the gap between germline ends came to 16 bases. The CDR3 is 16 amino acids. From germline, CDR1 is LNHNV and CDR2 YYDKDF (reference sequence). The DNA of the CDR3 is TGTGCCACCAGCAGATTTTCCGGGACAATCCCCGGGGAGCTGTTTTTT. This encodes CATSRFSGTIPGELFF.

The chain is built from TRBV9 and TRBJ2-2; a possible D gene is TRBD2 (6 bases). Trimming cost V 6 bases and J 5 bases, with 20 bases left between them. Germline V gives CDR1 SGDLS, CDR2 YYNGEE. This CDR3 comprises 16 residues. The CDR3 is CASTNLGGGETGELFF. CDR3 nucleotides: TGTGCCAGCACAAACCTCGGGGGAGGAGAAACCGGGGAGCTGTTTTTT.